This TCR beta chain is from a study of OX40 agonist ivuxolimab in advanced cancers. Some background on the complete study: Ivuxolimab, which targeted the costimulatory receptor OX40 (CD134), was an agonistic, fully human IgG2 monoclonal antibody. Partial responses were achieved by three dose-escalation patients, of whom one had hepatocellular carcinoma and two had cutaneous melanoma. A male proportion of 75% to 85% and a mean age of roughly 58 years, ranging from about 23 to 79, were recorded for the dose-escalation cohort. Intravenous ivuxolimab was administered to patients every 2 weeks at six dose levels: 0.01, 0.1, 0.3, 1.5, 3 and 10 mg/kg. Peripheral TCRbeta sequencing was intended to test whether TCR sequence diversity was altered and clonal T-cell expansion was caused by ivuxolimab. Among the roughly 52 dose-escalation patients, around 20 had hepatocellular carcinoma, approximately 15 melanoma, 9 renal cell carcinoma and 9 head and neck cancer. Prior anti-PD-1, anti-PD-L1 or anti-CTLA-4 therapy was permitted, and 40% of dose-escalation patients had received checkpoint inhibitors. The paper reports the monotherapy dose-escalation portion (N of about 50 patients) of the phase I ivuxolimab trial.

The trial excluded patients who had a history of autoimmune disease or who were on systemic immunosuppression. Peripheral blood for TCR sequencing was collected from all dose cohorts at baseline, on cycle 4 day 1, and on cycle 7 day 1. The samples were drawn from a first-in-human, open-label, multicenter phase I dose-escalation trial of ivuxolimab. The trial enrolled adults with locally advanced or metastatic head and neck squamous cell, hepatocellular, melanoma or renal cell carcinoma. CD4+ and CD8+ T cells were sorted separately from peripheral blood before TCR sequencing. Genomic DNA was isolated from the sorted cells so that the TCRbeta CDR3 region could be sequenced. The immunoSEQ Assay was used to sequence the TCRbeta CDR3 regions. This is the immuneACCESS table as TCRdb keeps it, with only in-frame sequences that have V and J called. A part of the clones is gone; compared with another copy, unresolved V genes explain less than half, and the rest is unexplained. The sample table lists over 55,000 clones, roughly 89% of them with a count of one. Around 0.78% of the sample is taken by the ten largest.

In the case of this clone: The antigen it binds to is not known. No much larger clone exists at a distance of one base, and base qualities are not known.

In the germline V gene (reference sequence), CDR1 corresponds to GTSNPN and CDR2 to SVGIG. Counted from cysteine to phenylalanine, this CDR3 has 13 amino acids. Just the 39-base CDR3 DNA is kept, in frame starting at base 1. For this chain, trimming is 4 bases at the V end and 4 bases at the J end, and the number of junction bases without a gene match is 5. General findings and caveats noted by the study authors: The antigen specificity of the peripheral T cells that underwent clonal expansion was not determined. After ivuxolimab, more expanded clones were found on average in CD8+ T cells than in CD4+ T cells. Low levels of normalized T-cell clonal expansion were also shown by some nonresponding patients. In partial responders in the 0.1-3.0 mg/kg groups, normalized peripheral clonal expansion was found to be among the lowest, especially among CD8+ T cells. At doses of 0.1 to 3.0 mg/kg, clonal expansion of both CD4+ and CD8+ T cells in blood was seen between baseline and week 6.

The sequencing used CD4+ or CD8+ T cells sorted from blood, collected in a trial of the OX40 agonist ivuxolimab. The sequence is built from TRBV30 and TRBJ1-1; TRBD1 lines up with 8 middle nucleotides. This TCR was sampled from an adult with an advanced solid tumor such as melanoma, head and neck, liver or kidney cancer. The nucleotides read TGTGCCTGGACCAGGGGGCTGGGCACTGAAGCTTTCTTT. It codes for CAWTRGLGTEAFF.